Listed here is a single T cell receptor beta chain. Its antigen is not known. The sample originates from a study of cytomegalovirus exposure and HLA in healthy donors. V dropped 5 bases and J dropped 11; count of bases not matched to a gene: 7. CDR3 size: 12 residues. Germline V CDR1 and CDR2: GTSNPN, SVGIG (reference sequence). Study-level results: The number of N-insertions in an Asian-associated ancestry cluster was reportedly below the approximately 690-donor mean in a later analysis. For most TCR beta V segments, an earlier analysis put the productive rate at about 87% or about 30% of the time. In presence/absence analyses, roughly uniform sequencing depth across donors was assumed.

PCR amplification relied on 60 Vbeta primers (plus 13 Jbeta primers). In the original processing: In a later analysis, the count reached some 75 million unique TCR beta chains, with around 10 million shared. Repertoires were generated with immunoSEQ multiplex PCR, while TCRdb's copy carries only in-frame clones and drops some. The V and J calls and clone size were taken over from that table, and D and trimming were inferred from the DNA. The sample has approximately 160,000 clones, about 75% seen once; the top ten hold 7% to 8.5%. The sequenced sample was PBMCs. This clonotype was sampled from a male donor in good health and CMV-seropositive. The V call is TRBV30, the J call TRBJ1-1; 11 bases are shared with TRBD1. CDR3: CAWSRDRGKAFF. The CDR3, as DNA: TGTGCCTGGTCCCGGGACAGGGGGAAGGCTTTCTTT. The complete variable domain, with remaining parts taken from reference TRBV30 and TRBJ1-1, reads SQTIHQWPATLVQPVGSPLSLECTVEGTSNPNLYWYRQAAGRGLQLLFYSVGIGQISSEVPQNLSASRPQDRQFILSSKKLLLSDSGFYLCAWSRDRGKAFFGQGTRLTVV.